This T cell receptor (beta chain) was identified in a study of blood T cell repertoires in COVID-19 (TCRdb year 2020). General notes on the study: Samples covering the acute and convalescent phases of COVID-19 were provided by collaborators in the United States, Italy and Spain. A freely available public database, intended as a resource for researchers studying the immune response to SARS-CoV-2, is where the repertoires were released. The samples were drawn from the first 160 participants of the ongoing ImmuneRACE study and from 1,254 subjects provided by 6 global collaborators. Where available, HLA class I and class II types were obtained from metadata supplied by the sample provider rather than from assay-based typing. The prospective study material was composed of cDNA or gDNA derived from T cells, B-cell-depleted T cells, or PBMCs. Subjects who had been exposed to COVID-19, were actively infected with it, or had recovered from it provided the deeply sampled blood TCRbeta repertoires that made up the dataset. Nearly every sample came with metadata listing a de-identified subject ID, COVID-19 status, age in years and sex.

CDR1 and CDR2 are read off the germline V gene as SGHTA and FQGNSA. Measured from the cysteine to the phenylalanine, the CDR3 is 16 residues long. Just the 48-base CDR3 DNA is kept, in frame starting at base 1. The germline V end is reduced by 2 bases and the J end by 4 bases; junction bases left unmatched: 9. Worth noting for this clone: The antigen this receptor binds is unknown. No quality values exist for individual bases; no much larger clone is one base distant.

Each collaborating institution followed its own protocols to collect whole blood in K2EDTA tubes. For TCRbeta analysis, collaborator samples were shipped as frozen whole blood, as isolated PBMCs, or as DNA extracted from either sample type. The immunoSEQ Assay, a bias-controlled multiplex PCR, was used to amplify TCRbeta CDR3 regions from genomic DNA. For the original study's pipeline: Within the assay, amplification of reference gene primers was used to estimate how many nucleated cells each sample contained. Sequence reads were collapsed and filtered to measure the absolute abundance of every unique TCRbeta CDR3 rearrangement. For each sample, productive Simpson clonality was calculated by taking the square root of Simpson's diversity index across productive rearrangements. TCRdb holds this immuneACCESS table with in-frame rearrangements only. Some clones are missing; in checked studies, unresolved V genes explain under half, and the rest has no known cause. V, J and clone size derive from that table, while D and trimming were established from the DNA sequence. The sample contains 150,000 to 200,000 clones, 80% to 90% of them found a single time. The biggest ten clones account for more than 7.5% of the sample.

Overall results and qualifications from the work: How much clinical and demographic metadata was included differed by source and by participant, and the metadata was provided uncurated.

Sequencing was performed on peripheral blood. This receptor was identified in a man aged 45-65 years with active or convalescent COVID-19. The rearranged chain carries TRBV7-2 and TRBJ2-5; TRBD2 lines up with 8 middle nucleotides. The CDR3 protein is CASSLSRGGRGETQYF. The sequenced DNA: TGTGCCAGCAGCTTATCTCGGGGGGGCCGGGGAGAGACCCAGTACTTC.